Below, 30 T cell receptor beta chains from the same sample are listed, as sequenced in a study of cytomegalovirus exposure and HLA in healthy donors. TCRdb's table, derived via immunoSEQ multiplex PCR, lists solely in-frame clones and lacks some. The repertoire has fewer than 85,000 clones, roughly 95% of them found once; the top ten carry 1.3%. Specimen: PBMCs. Receptors originate from a woman younger than 30 in good health and CMV-seronegative.

The gene calls are TRBV15 and TRBJ2-7; tentatively, D is TRBD2 (5 bases). CDR1 LNHNV and CDR2 YYDKDF come from the germline V gene (reference sequence). Between the trimmed V and J ends, which lost 3 bases and 2 bases, there was a span of 14 bases. The length of the CDR3 is 15 residues. The CDR3 region is CATSRGIEGTYEQYF. The CDR3 DNA is TGTGCCACCAGCAGGGGGATTGAGGGAACCTACGAGCAGTACTTC.

V is TRBV15 and J is TRBJ2-2, with 10 bases aligning to TRBD1. Unmatched junction bases numbered 16, after V lost 9 bases and J lost 3 bases. The CDR3 runs 18 residues. The V gene's germline CDR1 is LNHNV and CDR2 YYDKDF (reference sequence). In DNA form, the CDR3 reads TGTGCCACTACCGCCGGGACAGGGGCTTTTTTCGACACCGGGGAGCTGTTTTTT. This gives the protein CATTAGTGAFFDTGELFF.

The rearrangement joins TRBV19 to TRBJ1-1; D call uncertain. The length of the CDR3 is 14 residues. The germline gives CDR1 LNHDA, CDR2 SQIVND (reference sequence). Trimming removed 7 bases from V and 4 bases from J, with 16 bases in between. In DNA, the CDR3 is TGTGCCAGTACGGACTTAAAGGGATTCACTGAAGCTTTCTTT. Amino acid sequence: CASTDLKGFTEAFF. Supplemented by reference TRBV19 and TRBJ1-1, the full variable domain reads DGGITQSPKYLFRKEGQNVTLSCEQNLNHDAMYWYRQDPGQGLRLIYYSQIVNDFQKGDIAEGYSVSREKKESFPLTVTSAQKNPTAFYLCASTDLKGFTEAFFGQGTRLTVV.

The table lists this clone with a count of one. This chain connects TRBV30 to TRBJ1-1; 7 bases map to TRBD1. With V trimmed by 3 bases and J by 4 bases, 8 bases remained unmatched. Germline V CDR1 and CDR2: GTSNPN, SVGIG (reference sequence). CDR3 length: 14 residues. CDR3 protein: CAWRFDRVSTEAFF. The CDR3 DNA follows: TGTGCCTGGAGATTCGACAGGGTGAGCACTGAAGCTTTCTTT.

The chain combines TRBV10-3 with TRBJ2-3; TRBD2 matches 10 bases. Germline CDR1 and CDR2: ENHRY and SYGVKD. The ends lost 5 bases at V and 1 base at J; junction bases unmatched: 6. The length of the CDR3 is 16 residues. This CDR3 is CAISKSGREGTDTQYF. CDR3 DNA sequence: TGTGCCATCAGTAAAAGCGGGAGGGAGGGCACAGATACGCAGTATTTT.

The CDR3 DNA follows: TGTGCCAGCAGGGGACAGAGTATGAACACTGAAGCTTTCTTT. Amino acid sequence: CASRGQSMNTEAFF. The chain couples TRBV5-5 to TRBJ1-1; 7 nucleotides match TRBD1. From germline, CDR1 is SGHKS and CDR2 YYEKEE (reference sequence). This CDR3 comprises 14 residues. Trimming at V came to 5 bases and at J to 0 bases, leaving 4 bases not matched to a gene.

The rearrangement uses TRBV27 and TRBJ2-7; 10 nucleotides match TRBD2. J was trimmed by 10 bases and V by 5 bases; bases with no gene match: 26. CDR1 MNHEY and CDR2 SMNVEV come from the germline V gene (reference sequence). The CDR3 extends over 19 amino acids. CDR3 protein: CASSLRGLAGEPSQLSQYF. In DNA form, the CDR3 reads TGTGCCAGCAGTCTCCGGGGGCTAGCGGGGGAACCCTCTCAGTTGTCCCAGTACTTC.

J is TRBJ2-2 and V is TRBV27; 10 nucleotides agree with TRBD2. With V trimmed by 6 bases and J by 6 bases, 16 bases remained unmatched. CDR1 MNHEY and CDR2 SMNVEV come from the germline V gene (reference sequence). The CDR3 has 18 residues. The CDR3 DNA sequence: TGTGCCAGCAGCCTTCGCCCGGTGGCTAGCGGGAGAGCCGGGGAGCTGTTTTTT. It is translated as CASSLRPVASGRAGELFF.

The chain joins TRBV16 to TRBJ2-4; a weak D match, TRBD1 (6 bases). There are 14 residues in the CDR3. From germline, CDR1 is KGHSY and CDR2 FQNENV. With 4 bases removed from V and 8 bases from J, the gap between germline ends came to 15 bases. As DNA, the CDR3 is TGTGCCAGCAGCCCCGAGGGACATTGGGACATTCAGTACTTC. It yields the protein CASSPEGHWDIQYF. The full variable domain, in which reference TRBV16 and TRBJ2-4 provide the parts outside the CDR3, is GEEVAQTPKHLVRGEGQKAKLYCAPIKGHSYVFWYQQVLKNEFKFLISFQNENVFDETGMPKERFSAKCLPNSPCSLEIQATKLEDSAVYFCASSPEGHWDIQYFGAGTRLSVL.

This rearrangement joins TRBV5-4 to TRBJ2-2, with D tentatively TRBD2 (7 bases). Trimming took off 3 bases at V and 4 bases at J, with 16 bases between the two ends. This CDR3 has 16 residues. Germline V gene sequence: CDR1 SGHNT, CDR2 YYREEE (reference sequence). CDR3 bases: TGTGCCAGCAGCTGGGGGGGCGATACGGGCACCGGGGAGCTGTTTTTT. Translation gives CASSWGGDTGTGELFF.

The CDR3 is CASRRSGNTEAFF. CDR3 bases: TGCGCCAGCAGAAGGAGCGGGAACACTGAAGCTTTCTTT. This rearrangement joins TRBV5-1 to TRBJ1-1, with D hard to call. V lost 5 bases and J 1 base, leaving 9 bases between the germline ends. The CDR3 loop spans 13 amino acids. CDR1 SGHRS and CDR2 YFSETQ come from the germline V gene.

The genes are TRBV19 and TRBJ2-5; D is unresolved. The V gene's germline CDR1 is LNHDA and CDR2 SQIVND (reference sequence). This CDR3 spans 14 amino acids. V was trimmed by 1 base and J by 1 base, leaving 7 bases between them. The DNA of the CDR3 is TGTGCCAGTAGTATAGTGGCAGGCCAAGAGACCCAGTACTTC. Encoded protein: CASSIVAGQETQYF.

The chain recombines TRBV19 with TRBJ2-7, with 8 bases aligning to TRBD1. The germline V gene encodes CDR1 LNHDA and CDR2 SQIVND (reference sequence). CDR3 length equals 14 residues. After removal of 1 base from V and 6 bases from J, the junction contained 5 bases not matched to a gene. CDR3 in DNA: TGTGCCAGTAGTATAGGCAGGGGGCCTGCCGAGCAGTACTTC. As protein: CASSIGRGPAEQYF.

The chain joins TRBV5-1 to TRBJ2-1; 9 bases fit TRBD2. The V segment lost 1 base and the J segment 8 bases; nucleotides outside the gene matches: 7. The CDR3 contains 15 residues. Germline assignment: CDR1 SGHRS and CDR2 YFSETQ. The DNA of the CDR3 is TGCGCCAGCAGCTTGACCGGGACTAGCATCTATGAGCAGTTCTTC. This translates into CASSLTGTSIYEQFF.

The chain couples TRBV29-1 to TRBJ1-1; D call uncertain. Trimming took off 3 bases at V and 10 bases at J, with 9 bases between the two ends. Germline CDR1 reads SQVTM; CDR2 reads ANQGSEA. The length of the CDR3 is 10 residues. This CDR3 reads CSVEHGGAFF. CDR3 bases: TGCAGCGTTGAGCACGGTGGAGCTTTCTTT. The complete variable domain, with remaining parts taken from reference TRBV29-1 and TRBJ1-1, reads SAVISQKPSRDICQRGTSLTIQCQVDSQVTMMFWYRQQPGQSLTLIATANQGSEATYESGFVIDKFPISRPNLTFSTLTVSNMSPEDSSIYLCSVEHGGAFFGQGTRLTVV.

The chain is built from TRBV28 and TRBJ2-1; 10 bases map to TRBD2. Trimming cost V 6 bases and J 5 bases; bases outside gene matches: 4. Germline lookup yields CDR1 MDHEN and CDR2 SYDVKM. This CDR3 region has 14 residues. The chain's CDR3 is CASSGLAENNEQFF. The CDR3 coding sequence is TGTGCCAGCAGCGGACTAGCGGAAAACAATGAGCAGTTCTTC.

The chain carries TRBV29-1 and TRBJ1-1, with D perhaps matching TRBD1 (6 bases). Trimming shortened V by 6 bases and J by 3 bases, and 17 bases separated the two germline ends. This CDR3 comprises 14 residues. CDR1 SQVTM and CDR2 ANQGSEA come from the germline V gene. In DNA, the CDR3 is TGCAGCGTAGATTCAGGGGCCGGGGACACTGAAGCTTTCTTT. Residues: CSVDSGAGDTEAFF.

DNA of the CDR3: TGCGCCAGCAGCTTGACCGAGCGACCCGCAGATACGCAGTATTTT. Its translation: CASSLTERPADTQYF. The J gene is TRBJ2-3, the V gene TRBV5-1; D not resolved. Germline V gene lookup returns CDR1 SGHRS and CDR2 YFSETQ. Trimming took off 1 base at V and 4 bases at J, with 13 bases between the two ends. CDR3 length equals 15 residues.

The CDR3 reads CASSFPTSGRAVTYNEQFF. DNA of the CDR3: TGTGCCAGCAGTTTTCCGACTAGCGGGAGGGCCGTAACCTACAATGAGCAGTTCTTC. V and J are TRBV2 and TRBJ2-1; 14 bases map to TRBD2. CDR3 length: 19 residues. J was trimmed by 2 bases and V by 5 bases; bases with no gene match: 11. Germline assignment: CDR1 SNHLY and CDR2 FYNNEI.

V is TRBV7-8 and J is TRBJ1-1, with a tentative D call TRBD1 (5 bases). Trimming stripped 3 bases from V and 4 bases from J, with 15 bases between. This CDR3 region has 15 residues. Germline CDR1 is SGHVS and CDR2 is FQNEAQ. The CDR3 sequence: CASSFMGGSGTEAFF. CDR3 nucleotide sequence: TGTGCCAGCAGCTTTATGGGGGGATCGGGCACTGAAGCTTTCTTT.

The V call is TRBV7-9, the J call TRBJ1-2, with TRBD1 matching 8 bases. V lost 6 bases to trimming and J lost 5 bases; unmatched junction nucleotides: 8. This CDR3 spans 14 amino acids. Germline V gives CDR1 SEHNR, CDR2 FQNEAQ (reference sequence). This chain's CDR3 is CASSYGQGYYGYTF. Written as DNA, the CDR3 is TGTGCCAGCAGTTACGGACAGGGCTATTATGGCTACACCTTC.

This clone appeared once. The chain links TRBV27 to TRBJ2-7; TRBD2 agrees at 7 bases. Germline CDR1 and CDR2: MNHEY and SMNVEV (reference sequence). The CDR3 extends over 12 amino acids. V lost 5 bases and J lost 2; bases outside the gene matches: 0. The CDR3 protein is CASSGGAYEQYF. CDR3 nucleotide sequence: TGTGCCAGCAGTGGGGGGGCCTACGAGCAGTACTTC.

The rearrangement joins TRBV2 to TRBJ2-3; unclear D gene. The CDR3 is made up of 12 amino acids. V was cut by 6 bases and J by 0 bases, with 4 bases left in between. In germline, CDR1 is SNHLY, CDR2 FYNNEI. CDR3 nucleotides: TGTGCCAGCAGACAAAGCACAGATACGCAGTATTTT. This sequence encodes CASRQSTDTQYF.

The chain carries TRBV7-8 and TRBJ2-7, with D possibly TRBD2 on 5 matching bases. Trimming cost V 3 bases and J 2 bases, with 11 bases left between them. Germline V gene data show CDR1 as SGHVS and CDR2 as FQNEAQ. This CDR3 spans 14 amino acids. CDR3 sequence reads: CASSFGELAYEQYF. The CDR3 bases are TGTGCCAGCAGCTTCGGGGAACTAGCCTACGAGCAGTACTTC.

The chain employs TRBV5-6 and TRBJ2-5; the D gene is possibly TRBD2 (7 bases). Germline loops: CDR1 SGHDT, CDR2 YYEEEE. The CDR3 length is 14 residues. Trimming cost V 4 bases and J 9 bases, with 19 bases left between them. The CDR3 loop reads CASSEAGARQAQYF. The DNA of the CDR3 is TGTGCCAGCAGCGAGGCGGGGGCCCGTCAAGCCCAGTACTTC.

This clone appeared a single time. The chain uses TRBV19 and TRBJ2-7; 9 bases align to TRBD2. Looked up from germline, CDR1 is LNHDA and CDR2 is SQIVND (reference sequence). CDR3 length: 14 amino acids. Trimming removed 6 bases from V and 0 bases from J; junction bases left unmatched: 3. The CDR3 region has the DNA TGTGCCAGTAGACCTAGCGGGAACTCCTACGAGCAGTACTTC. It is translated as CASRPSGNSYEQYF.

The genes are TRBV2 and TRBJ1-5; TRBD1 agrees at 7 bases. From germline, CDR1 is SNHLY and CDR2 FYNNEI. This CDR3 comprises 17 residues. With V trimmed by 7 bases and J by 0 bases, 12 bases remained unmatched. CDR3 sequence (DNA): TGTGCCAGCACCCTCGTCACAGGGGAGGATAGCAATCAGCCCCAGCATTTT. It yields the protein CASTLVTGEDSNQPQHF.

The rearrangement joins TRBV19 to TRBJ2-3, with 10 nucleotides matching TRBD2. The J segment lost 2 bases and the V segment lost 6 bases, leaving 11 bases of the junction unmatched. The CDR3 extends over 17 amino acids. CDR1 and CDR2 (germline): LNHDA, SQIVND (reference sequence). CDR3 residues: CASSWTSGSTFTDTQYF. As DNA, the CDR3 is TGTGCCAGTAGCTGGACTAGCGGCTCTACCTTCACAGATACGCAGTATTTT.

V gene TRBV5-1 combines with J gene TRBJ2-1; no firm D call. Germline V gene data show CDR1 as SGHRS and CDR2 as YFSETQ. Trimming left V 4 bases short and J 3 bases short, with 8 bases between. This CDR3 comprises 13 residues. The DNA for the CDR3 is TGCGCCAGCAGCCCCAGGTTCTACAATGAGCAGTTCTTC. Its protein is CASSPRFYNEQFF. The whole variable domain, filled in from reference TRBV5-1 and TRBJ2-1, reads KAGVTQTPRYLIKTRGQQVTLSCSPISGHRSVSWYQQTPGQGLQFLFEYFSETQRNKGNFPGRFSGRQFSNSRSEMNVSTLELGDSALYLCASSPRFYNEQFFGPGTRLTVL.

The chain couples TRBV27 to TRBJ2-1, with D perhaps matching TRBD2 (6 bases). CDR1 and CDR2 (germline): MNHEY, SMNVEV (reference sequence). Trimming took 5 bases from V and 0 from J, leaving 14 bases between them. The CDR3 covers 16 residues. DNA for the CDR3: TGTGCCAGCAGTACGAGCGGGCCGAGCTCCTACAATGAGCAGTTCTTC. The encoded protein is CASSTSGPSSYNEQFF.